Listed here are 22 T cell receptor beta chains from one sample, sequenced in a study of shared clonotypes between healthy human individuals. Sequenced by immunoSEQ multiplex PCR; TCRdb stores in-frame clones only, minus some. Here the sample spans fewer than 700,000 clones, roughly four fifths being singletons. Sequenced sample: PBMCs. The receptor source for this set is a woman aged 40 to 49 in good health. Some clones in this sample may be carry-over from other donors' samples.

CDR3 nucleotides: TGTGCCTGGACCTTGGCAGGGTACGCTGCTCGGGGCTACACCTTC. Protein sequence: CAWTLAGYAARGYTF. The chain is built from TRBV30 and TRBJ1-2; D is possibly TRBD1 (5 bases). The CDR3 loop spans 15 amino acids. The germline gives CDR1 GTSNPN, CDR2 SVGIG (reference sequence). Trimming shortened V by 4 bases and J by 8 bases, and 23 bases separated the two germline ends.

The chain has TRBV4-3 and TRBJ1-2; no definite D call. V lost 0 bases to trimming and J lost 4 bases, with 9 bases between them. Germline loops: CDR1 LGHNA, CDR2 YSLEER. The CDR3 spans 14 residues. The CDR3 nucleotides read TGCGCCAGCAGCCAAGATCGTTGGGCCTATGGCTACACCTTC. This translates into CASSQDRWAYGYTF.

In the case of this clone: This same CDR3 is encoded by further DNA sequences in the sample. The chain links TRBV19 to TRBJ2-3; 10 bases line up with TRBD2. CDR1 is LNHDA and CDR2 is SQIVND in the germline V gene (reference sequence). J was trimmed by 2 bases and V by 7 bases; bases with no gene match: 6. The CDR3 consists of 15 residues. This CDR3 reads CASTPLAGTTDTQYF. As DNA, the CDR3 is TGTGCCAGTACCCCACTAGCGGGGACCACAGATACGCAGTATTTT.

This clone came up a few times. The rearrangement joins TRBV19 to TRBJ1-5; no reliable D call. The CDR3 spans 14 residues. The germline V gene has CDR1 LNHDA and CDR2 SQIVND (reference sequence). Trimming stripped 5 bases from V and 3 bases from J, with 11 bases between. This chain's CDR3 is CASSAMTYNQPQHF. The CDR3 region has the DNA TGTGCCAGTAGTGCTATGACATACAATCAGCCCCAGCATTTT. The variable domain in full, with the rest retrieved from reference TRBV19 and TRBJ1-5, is DGGITQSPKYLFRKEGQNVTLSCEQNLNHDAMYWYRQDPGQGLRLIYYSQIVNDFQKGDIAEGYSVSREKKESFPLTVTSAQKNPTAFYLCASSAMTYNQPQHFGDGTRLSIL.

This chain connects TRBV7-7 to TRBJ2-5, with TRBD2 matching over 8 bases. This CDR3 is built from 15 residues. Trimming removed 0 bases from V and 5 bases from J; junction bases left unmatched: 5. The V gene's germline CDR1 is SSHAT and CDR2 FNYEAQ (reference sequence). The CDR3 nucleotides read TGTGCCAGCAGCTTAGCGCCGGGAGGGTCGGAGACCCAGTACTTC. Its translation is CASSLAPGGSETQYF.

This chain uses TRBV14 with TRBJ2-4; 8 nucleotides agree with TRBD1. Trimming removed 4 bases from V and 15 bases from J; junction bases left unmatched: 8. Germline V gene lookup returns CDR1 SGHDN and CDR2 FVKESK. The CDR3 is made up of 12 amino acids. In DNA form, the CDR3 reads TGTGCCAGCAGCCGGGACAGGCATGGATTGTACTTC. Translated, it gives CASSRDRHGLYF. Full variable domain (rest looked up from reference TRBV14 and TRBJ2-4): EAGVTQFPSHSVIEKGQTVTLRCDPISGHDNLYWYRRVMGKEIKFLLHFVKESKQDESGMPNNRFLAERTGGTYSTLKVQPAELEDSGVYFCASSRDRHGLYFGAGTRLSVL.

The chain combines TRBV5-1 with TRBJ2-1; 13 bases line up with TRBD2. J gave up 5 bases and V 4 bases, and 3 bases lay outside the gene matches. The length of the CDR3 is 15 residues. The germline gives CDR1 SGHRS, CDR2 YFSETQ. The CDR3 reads CASSPGLAGNNEQFF. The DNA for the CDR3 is TGCGCCAGCAGCCCGGGACTAGCGGGGAACAATGAGCAGTTCTTC.

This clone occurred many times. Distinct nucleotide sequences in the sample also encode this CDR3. In DNA, the CDR3 is TGTGCCTGGAGTGTCTGGGACAAAAACACCGGGGAGCTGTTTTTT. This gives the protein CAWSVWDKNTGELFF. The J gene is TRBJ2-2, the V gene TRBV30; a possible D gene is TRBD1 (6 bases). The CDR3 is made up of 15 amino acids. Germline V lookup: CDR1 GTSNPN, CDR2 SVGIG (reference sequence). V dropped 0 bases and J dropped 2 bases, with 10 bases sitting between them.

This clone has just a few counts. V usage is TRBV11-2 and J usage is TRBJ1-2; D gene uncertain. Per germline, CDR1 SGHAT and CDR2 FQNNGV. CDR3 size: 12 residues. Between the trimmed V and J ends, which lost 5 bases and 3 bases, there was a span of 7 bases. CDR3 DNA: TGTGCCAGCAGCCAAAACGACTATGGCTACACCTTC. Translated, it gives CASSQNDYGYTF.

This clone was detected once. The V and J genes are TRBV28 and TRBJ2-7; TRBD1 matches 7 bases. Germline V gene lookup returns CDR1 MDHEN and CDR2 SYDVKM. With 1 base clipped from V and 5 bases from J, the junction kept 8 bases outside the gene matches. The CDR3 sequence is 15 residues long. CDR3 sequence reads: CASSLSGTETDEQYF. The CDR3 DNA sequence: TGTGCCAGCAGTTTATCAGGGACAGAGACAGACGAGCAGTACTTC.

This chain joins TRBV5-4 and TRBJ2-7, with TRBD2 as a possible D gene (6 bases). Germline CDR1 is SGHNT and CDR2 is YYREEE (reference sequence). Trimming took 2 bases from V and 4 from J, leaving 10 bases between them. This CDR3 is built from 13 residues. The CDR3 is CASSFGGPYEQYF. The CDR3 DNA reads TGTGCCAGCAGCTTCGGAGGGCCGTACGAGCAGTACTTC.

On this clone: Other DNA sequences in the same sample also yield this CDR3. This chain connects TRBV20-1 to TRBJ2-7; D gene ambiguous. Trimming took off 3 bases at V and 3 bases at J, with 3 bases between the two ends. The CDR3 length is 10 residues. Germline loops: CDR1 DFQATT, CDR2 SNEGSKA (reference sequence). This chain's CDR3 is CSASNYEQYF. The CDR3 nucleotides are TGCAGTGCTAGCAACTACGAGCAGTACTTC.

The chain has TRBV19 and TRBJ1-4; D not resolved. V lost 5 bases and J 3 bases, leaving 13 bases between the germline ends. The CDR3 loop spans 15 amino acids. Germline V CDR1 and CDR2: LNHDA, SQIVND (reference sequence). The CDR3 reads CASSLPGGANEKLFF. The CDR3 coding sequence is TGTGCCAGTAGTCTACCCGGCGGGGCTAATGAAAAACTGTTTTTT.

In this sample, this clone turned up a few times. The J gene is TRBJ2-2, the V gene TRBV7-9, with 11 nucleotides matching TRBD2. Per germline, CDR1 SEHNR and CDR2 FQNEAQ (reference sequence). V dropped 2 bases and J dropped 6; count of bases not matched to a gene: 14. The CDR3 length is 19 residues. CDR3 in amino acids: CASSLWLAGGWESPGELFF. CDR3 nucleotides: TGTGCCAGCAGCTTATGGCTAGCGGGAGGTTGGGAGTCTCCCGGGGAGCTGTTTTTT.

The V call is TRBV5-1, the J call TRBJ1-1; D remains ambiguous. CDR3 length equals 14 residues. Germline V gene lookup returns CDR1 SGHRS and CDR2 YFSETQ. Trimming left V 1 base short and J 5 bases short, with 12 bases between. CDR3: CASSLRTVRTEAFF. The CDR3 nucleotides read TGCGCCAGCAGCTTGCGAACAGTGAGGACTGAAGCTTTCTTT.

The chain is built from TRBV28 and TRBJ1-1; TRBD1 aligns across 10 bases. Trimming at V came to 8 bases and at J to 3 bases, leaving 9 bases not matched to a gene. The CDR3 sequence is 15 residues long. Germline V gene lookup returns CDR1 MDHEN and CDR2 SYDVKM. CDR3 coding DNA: TGTGCCAGCCGGGACAGGGGACGTTATGACACTGAAGCTTTCTTT. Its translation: CASRDRGRYDTEAFF.

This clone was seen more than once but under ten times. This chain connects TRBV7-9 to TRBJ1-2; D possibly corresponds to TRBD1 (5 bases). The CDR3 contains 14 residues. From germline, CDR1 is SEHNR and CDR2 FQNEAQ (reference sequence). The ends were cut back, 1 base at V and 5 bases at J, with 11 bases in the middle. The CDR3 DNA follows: TGTGCCAGCAGCTTAGGAGGGGAGGGTTATGGCTACACCTTC. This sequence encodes CASSLGGEGYGYTF.

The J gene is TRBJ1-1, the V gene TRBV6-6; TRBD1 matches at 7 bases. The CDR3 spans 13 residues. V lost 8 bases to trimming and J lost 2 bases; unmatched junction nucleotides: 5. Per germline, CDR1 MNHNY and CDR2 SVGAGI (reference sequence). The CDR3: CASGNRGNTEAFF. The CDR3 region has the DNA TGTGCCAGCGGTAACAGGGGAAACACTGAAGCTTTCTTT.

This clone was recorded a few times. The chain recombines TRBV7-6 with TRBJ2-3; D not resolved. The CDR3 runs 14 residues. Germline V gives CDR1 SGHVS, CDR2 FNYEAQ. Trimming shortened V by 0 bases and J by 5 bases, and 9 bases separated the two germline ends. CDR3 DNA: TGTGCCAGCAGCTTAGCCCCTACGCAAGATACGCAGTATTTT. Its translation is CASSLAPTQDTQYF.

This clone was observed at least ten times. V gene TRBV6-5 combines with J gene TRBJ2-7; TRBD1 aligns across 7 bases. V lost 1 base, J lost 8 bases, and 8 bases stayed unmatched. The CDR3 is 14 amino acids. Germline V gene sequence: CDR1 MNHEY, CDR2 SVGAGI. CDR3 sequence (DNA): TGTGCCAGCAGTTACTATAAGACGGGACAGCAGCAGTACTTC. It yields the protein CASSYYKTGQQQYF.

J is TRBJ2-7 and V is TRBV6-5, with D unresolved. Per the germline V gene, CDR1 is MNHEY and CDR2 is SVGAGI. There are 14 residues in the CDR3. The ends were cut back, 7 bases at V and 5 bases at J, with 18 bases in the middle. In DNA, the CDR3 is TGTGCCAGCAAGAAGGGCCTGACCCGCCACGAGCAGTACTTC. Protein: CASKKGLTRHEQYF.

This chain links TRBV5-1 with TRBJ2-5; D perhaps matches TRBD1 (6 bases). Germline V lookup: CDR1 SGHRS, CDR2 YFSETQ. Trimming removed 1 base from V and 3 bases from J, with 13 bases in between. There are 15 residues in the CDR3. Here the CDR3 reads CASSLTTGQKETQYF. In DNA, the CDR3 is TGCGCCAGCAGCTTGACCACGGGACAAAAAGAGACCCAGTACTTC.